The TCR beta chain under discussion was sequenced for a study of T cell responses to AZD1222 COVID-19 vaccine. On this clone: Its antigen is currently unknown.

The CDR3 totals 15 residues. Between the trimmed V and J ends, which lost 4 bases and 4 bases, there was a span of 18 bases. Germline assignment: CDR1 SGHDT and CDR2 YYEEEE. Assay: immunoSEQ multiplex PCR; the TCRdb copy retains only in-frame clones and omits some. The sample holds tens of thousands of clones, nearly 90% seen once. Notes on the study in general: Females outnumbered males among donors, who were mostly white British; clonal diversity was possibly underestimated.

The TCR originated in an adult who received the AZD1222 COVID-19 vaccine. The chain combines TRBV5-6 with TRBJ2-7; TRBD2 might be the D (5 bases). The specimen comprised peripheral blood, sampled 28 days after the second AZD1222 dose. The CDR3 spells CASSPPPGNGYEQYF. The CDR3 DNA reads TGTGCCAGCAGCCCCCCACCGGGGAACGGTTACGAGCAGTACTTC.